This T cell receptor beta chain was identified in a study of T-cell reconstitution after alpha-beta-depleted transplantation in children. This clonotype was detected only a few times. V was clipped by 8 bases and J by 10 bases; unmatched bases: 3. CDR3 length equals 11 residues. CDR1 is SGHVS and CDR2 is FQNEAQ in the germline V gene. Unique molecular identifiers were incorporated when the TCRbeta library was constructed. TCRdb independently ran MiXCR on the PCR reads; one entry per CDR3 protein. The sample has 250,000 to 350,000 distinct CDR3 sequences, approximately 9.6% seen once; the top ten hold 10%.

The receptor was isolated from a human donor who donated a stem cell graft to a child with SCID. This chain joins TRBV7-8 and TRBJ2-1; TRBD1 matches 9 bases. The input for sequencing was PBMCs from the stem cell graft donor, taken from the stem cell graft. The DNA of the CDR3 is TGTGCCAGCCCGACAGGGGGAGAGCAGTTCTTC. It yields the protein CASPTGGEQFF.